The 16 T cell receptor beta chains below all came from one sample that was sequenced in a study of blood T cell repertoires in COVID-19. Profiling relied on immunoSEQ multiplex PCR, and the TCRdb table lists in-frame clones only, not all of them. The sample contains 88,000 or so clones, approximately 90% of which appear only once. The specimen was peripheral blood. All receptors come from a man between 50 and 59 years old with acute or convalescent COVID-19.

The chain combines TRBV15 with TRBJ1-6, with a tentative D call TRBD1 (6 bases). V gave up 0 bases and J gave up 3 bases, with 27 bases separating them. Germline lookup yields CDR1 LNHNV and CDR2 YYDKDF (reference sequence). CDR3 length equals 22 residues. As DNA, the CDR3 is TGTGCCACCAGCAGAGATAGGTCGTTCAAAGGACAGAGTAGTTTCTATAATTCACCCCTCCACTTT. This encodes CATSRDRSFKGQSSFYNSPLHF. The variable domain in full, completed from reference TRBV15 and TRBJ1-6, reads DAMVIQNPRYQVTQFGKPVTLSCSQTLNHNVMYWYQQKSSQAPKLLFHYYDKDFNNEADTPDNFQSRRPNTSFCFLDIRSPGLGDTAMYLCATSRDRSFKGQSSFYNSPLHFGNGTRLTVT.

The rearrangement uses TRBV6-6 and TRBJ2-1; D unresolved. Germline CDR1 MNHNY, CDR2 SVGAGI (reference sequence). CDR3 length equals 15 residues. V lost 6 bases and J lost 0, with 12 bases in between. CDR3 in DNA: TGTGCCAGCAGACGCTCTTCCAGCTCCTACAATGAGCAGTTCTTC. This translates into CASRRSSSSYNEQFF.

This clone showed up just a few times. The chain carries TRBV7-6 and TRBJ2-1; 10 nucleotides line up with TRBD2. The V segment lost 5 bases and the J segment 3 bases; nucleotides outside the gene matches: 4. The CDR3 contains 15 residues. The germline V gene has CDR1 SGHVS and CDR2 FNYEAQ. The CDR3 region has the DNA TGTGCCAGCAGCCAACTAGCGGGGAACTACAATGAGCAGTTCTTC. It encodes CASSQLAGNYNEQFF.

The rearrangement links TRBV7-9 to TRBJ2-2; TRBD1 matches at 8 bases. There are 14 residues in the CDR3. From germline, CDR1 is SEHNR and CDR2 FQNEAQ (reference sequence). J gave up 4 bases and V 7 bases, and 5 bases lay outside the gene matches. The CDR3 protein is CASNSRGRTGELFF. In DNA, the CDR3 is TGTGCCAGCAATTCCAGGGGGCGCACCGGGGAGCTGTTTTTT.

CDR3 in DNA: TGTGCCAGCAGCCCCCCCAGGGGGCCGAACACTGAAGCTTTCTTT. Its translation: CASSPPRGPNTEAFF. V usage is TRBV7-9 and J usage is TRBJ1-1, with TRBD1 matching 8 bases. Trimming removed 5 bases from V and 1 base from J; junction bases left unmatched: 6. The CDR3 is 15 residues long. The germline gives CDR1 SEHNR, CDR2 FQNEAQ (reference sequence). The full variable domain, with the rest looked up from reference TRBV7-9 and TRBJ1-1, is DTGVSQNPRHKITKRGQNVTFRCDPISEHNRLYWYRQTLGQGPEFLTYFQNEAQLEKSRLLSDRFSAERPKGSFSTLEIQRTEQGDSAMYLCASSPPRGPNTEAFFGQGTRLTVV.

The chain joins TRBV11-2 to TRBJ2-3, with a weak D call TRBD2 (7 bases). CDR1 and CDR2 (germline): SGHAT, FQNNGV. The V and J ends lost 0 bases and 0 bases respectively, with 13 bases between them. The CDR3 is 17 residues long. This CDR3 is CASSLEWGGGSTDTQYF. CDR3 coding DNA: TGTGCCAGCAGCTTAGAATGGGGAGGGGGAAGCACAGATACGCAGTATTTT. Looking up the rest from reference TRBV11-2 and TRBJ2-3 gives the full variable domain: EAGVAQSPRYKIIEKRQSVAFWCNPISGHATLYWYQQILGQGPKLLIQFQNNGVVDDSQLPKDRFSAERLKGVDSTLKIQPAKLEDSAVYLCASSLEWGGGSTDTQYFGPGTRLTVL.

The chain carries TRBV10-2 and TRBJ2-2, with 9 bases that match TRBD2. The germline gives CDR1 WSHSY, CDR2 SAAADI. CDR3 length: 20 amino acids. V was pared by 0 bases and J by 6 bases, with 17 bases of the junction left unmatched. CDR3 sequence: CASSESKISGRSPGPGELFF. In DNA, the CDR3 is TGCGCCAGCAGTGAGTCGAAGATTAGCGGGAGATCCCCCGGACCCGGGGAGCTGTTTTTT.

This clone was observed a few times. CDR3 sequence reads: CASSLRENTEAFF. Written as DNA, the CDR3 is TGCGCCAGCAGCCTTAGAGAGAACACTGAAGCTTTCTTT. J is TRBJ1-1 and V is TRBV4-3; no clear D. The CDR3 contains 13 residues. With 4 bases removed from V and 1 base from J, the gap between germline ends came to 7 bases. Germline V CDR1 and CDR2: LGHNA, YSLEER.

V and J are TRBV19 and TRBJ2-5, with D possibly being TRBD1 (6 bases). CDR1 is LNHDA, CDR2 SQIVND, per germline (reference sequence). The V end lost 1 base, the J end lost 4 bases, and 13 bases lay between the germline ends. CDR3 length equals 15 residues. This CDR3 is CASSIGPGAGETQYF. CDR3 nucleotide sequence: TGTGCCAGTAGTATAGGGCCAGGGGCGGGAGAGACCCAGTACTTC.

The DNA for the CDR3 is TGTGCCAGCAGCTTACAAGCGGGAGGTCACAATGAGCAGTTCTTC. Translation gives CASSLQAGGHNEQFF. The chain carries TRBV7-2 and TRBJ2-1; 9 bases line up with TRBD2. J lost 5 bases, V lost 2 bases, and 4 bases had no gene match. Germline CDR1 reads SGHTA; CDR2 reads FQGNSA. The CDR3 is 15 amino acids.

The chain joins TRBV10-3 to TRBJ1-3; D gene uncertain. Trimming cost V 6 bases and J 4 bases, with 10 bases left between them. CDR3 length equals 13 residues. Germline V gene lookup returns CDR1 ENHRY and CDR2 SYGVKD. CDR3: CAIRAPSGNTIYF. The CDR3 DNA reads TGTGCCATCAGAGCGCCATCCGGAAACACCATATATTTT.

This chain's CDR3 is CASSQDLLRGRTEAFF. The CDR3, as DNA: TGTGCCAGCAGCCAAGATTTGCTTCGGGGTAGGACTGAAGCTTTCTTT. V and J are TRBV14 and TRBJ1-1; D unclear. The CDR3 extends over 16 amino acids. Germline V gives CDR1 SGHDN, CDR2 FVKESK. V gave up 0 bases and J gave up 5 bases, with 16 bases separating them.

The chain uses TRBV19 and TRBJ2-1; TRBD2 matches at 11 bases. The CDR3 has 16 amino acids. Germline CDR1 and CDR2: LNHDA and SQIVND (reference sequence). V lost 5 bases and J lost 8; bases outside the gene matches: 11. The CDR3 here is CASSPRFTSGSDEQFF. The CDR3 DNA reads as TGTGCCAGTAGTCCGCGCTTCACTAGCGGGAGTGATGAGCAGTTCTTC.

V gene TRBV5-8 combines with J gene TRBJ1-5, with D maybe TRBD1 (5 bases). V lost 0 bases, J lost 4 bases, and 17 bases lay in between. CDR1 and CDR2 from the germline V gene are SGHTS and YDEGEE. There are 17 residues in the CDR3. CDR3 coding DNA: TGTGCCAGCAGCTTGGTCTTCTCGCAGGGATCAAATCAGCCCCAGCATTTT. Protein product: CASSLVFSQGSNQPQHF.

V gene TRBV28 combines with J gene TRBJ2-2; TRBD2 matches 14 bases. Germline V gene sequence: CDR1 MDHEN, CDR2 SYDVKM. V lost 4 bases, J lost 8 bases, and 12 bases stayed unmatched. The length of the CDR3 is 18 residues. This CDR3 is CASSSPGLAGAGRGELFF. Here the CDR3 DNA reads TGTGCCAGCAGTTCACCGGGACTAGCGGGAGCGGGAAGGGGGGAGCTGTTTTTT.

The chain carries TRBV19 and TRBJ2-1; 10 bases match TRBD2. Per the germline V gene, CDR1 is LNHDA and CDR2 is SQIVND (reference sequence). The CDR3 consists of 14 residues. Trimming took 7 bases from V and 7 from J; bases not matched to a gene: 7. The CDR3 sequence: CASNRAGGLNEQFF. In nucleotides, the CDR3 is TGTGCCAGTAATCGAGCGGGAGGGCTGAATGAGCAGTTCTTC.